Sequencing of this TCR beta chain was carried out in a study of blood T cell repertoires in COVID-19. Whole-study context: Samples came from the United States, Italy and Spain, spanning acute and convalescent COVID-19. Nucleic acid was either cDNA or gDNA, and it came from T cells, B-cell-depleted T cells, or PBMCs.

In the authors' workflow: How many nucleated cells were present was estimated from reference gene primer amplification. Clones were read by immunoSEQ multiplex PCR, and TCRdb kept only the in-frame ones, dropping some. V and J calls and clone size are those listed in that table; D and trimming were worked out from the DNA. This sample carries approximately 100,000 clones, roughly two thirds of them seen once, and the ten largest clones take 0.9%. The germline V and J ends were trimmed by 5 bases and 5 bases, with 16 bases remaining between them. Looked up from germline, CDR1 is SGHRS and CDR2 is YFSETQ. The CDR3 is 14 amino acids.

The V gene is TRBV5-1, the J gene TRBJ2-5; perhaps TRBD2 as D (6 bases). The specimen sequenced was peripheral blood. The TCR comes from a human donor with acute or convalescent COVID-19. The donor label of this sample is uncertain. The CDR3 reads CASSFLLGGETQYF. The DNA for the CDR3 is TGCGCCAGCAGTTTCCTTCTAGGAGGGGAGACCCAGTACTTC.